These 25 T cell receptor beta chains originate from one sample sequenced in a study of blood T cells in healthy people across ages. Then a second PCR, running about 6 to 11 cycles, was carried out with a sample-barcoded 5' primer and a J-beta primer mix. TCRdb passed the 5' RACE reads through MiXCR, listing each CDR3 protein once. The sample records around 1,500,000 distinct CDR3 sequences, roughly 28% being singletons. The sequenced material came from blood. These receptors all come from a woman in her twenties or thirties in good health.

This clonotype occurred a few times. Compared with germline, one end of the junction differs, possibly owing to a read error. The rearrangement links TRBV6-6 to TRBJ2-1; D is unclear. Per the germline V gene, CDR1 is MNHNY and CDR2 is SVGAGI (reference sequence). This CDR3 has 13 amino acids. CDR3 sequence reads: CASRLDAYNGQFF. The CDR3 region has the DNA TGTGCCAGCAGGCTTGACGCCTACAATGGGCAGTTCTTC.

V gene TRBV5-3 combines with J gene TRBJ1-6; D remains unclear. TRBV5-3 is treated as an ORF (open reading frame) with a function not yet certain. CDR3 length: 15 residues. V was shortened by 7 bases and J by 0 bases, with 11 bases between the two germline ends. The CDR3: CARSTVSSYNSPLHF. CDR3 coding DNA: TGTGCCAGATCGACGGTGAGCTCCTATAATTCACCCCTCCACTTT.

This clonotype was seen ten or more times. The gene calls are TRBV19 and TRBJ2-7, with D perhaps matching TRBD2 (6 bases). V lost 7 bases, J lost 0 bases, and 16 bases lay in between. The germline V gene has CDR1 LNHDA and CDR2 SQIVND (reference sequence). CDR3 length equals 15 residues. The CDR3 loop reads CASKRFGGSSYEQYF. The CDR3 DNA reads as TGTGCCAGTAAAAGGTTCGGGGGATCCTCCTACGAGCAGTACTTC.

This chain connects TRBV20-1 to TRBJ1-2, with 8 nucleotides matching TRBD1. The germline V gene has CDR1 DFQATT and CDR2 SNEGSKA (reference sequence). The CDR3 covers 14 residues. The V and J ends lost 0 bases and 4 bases, in that order; junction bases with no gene match: 4. The CDR3 is CSARDPDRGYGYTF. CDR3 coding DNA: TGCAGTGCTAGAGATCCCGACAGGGGCTATGGCTACACCTTC.

V is TRBV28 and J is TRBJ1-5; 8 nucleotides line up with TRBD1. This CDR3 spans 16 amino acids. The germline CDR1 and CDR2 sequences are MDHEN and SYDVKM. The V and J ends lost 4 bases and 5 bases, in that order; junction bases with no gene match: 10. CDR3 in amino acids: CASSSPGTGLDQPQHF. As DNA, the CDR3 is TGTGCCAGCAGTTCGCCGGGGACAGGTCTCGATCAGCCCCAGCATTTT.

This clonotype occurred a few times. The rearrangement joins TRBV14 to TRBJ2-5, with a weak D call TRBD1 (5 bases). The end of the DNA is better explained by TRBJ2-7, so the J call may be wrong. Germline CDR1 SGHDN, CDR2 FVKESK. The CDR3 covers 15 residues. This CDR3 is CASSQDRGAGNEQYF. The CDR3 DNA follows: TGTGCCAGCAGCCAAGACCGCGGCGCAGGGAACGAGCAGTACTTC.

Many counts were recorded for this clonotype. The chain couples TRBV7-2 to TRBJ2-3, with D hard to call. This CDR3 is 15 amino acids long. The germline gives CDR1 SGHTA, CDR2 FQGNSA. Trimming pared 3 bases from V and 0 bases from J, leaving 10 bases between. DNA of the CDR3: TGTGCCAGCAGCTTGGGTCCTACTAGCACAGATACGCAGTATTTT. Translation gives CASSLGPTSTDTQYF.

The chain combines TRBV6-1 with TRBJ2-7, with D hard to call. Germline V CDR1 and CDR2: MNHNS, SASEGT. V lost 3 bases and J lost 2, with 11 bases in between. The CDR3 extends over 14 amino acids. In DNA form, the CDR3 reads TGTGCCAGCAGTGAGGTCCCAAGGACCTACGAGCAGTACTTC. This codes for CASSEVPRTYEQYF.

Concerning this clonotype itself: A read error may be the cause here, since a much bigger clone is one base away. The genes are TRBV10-3 and TRBJ2-5; perhaps D is TRBD1 or TRBD2 (5 bases each). This CDR3 is 13 amino acids long. CDR1 ENHRY and CDR2 SYGVKD come from the germline V gene. The CDR3 DNA sequence: TGTGCCATCAATGAGTCGTTGGGACAGACCCAGTACTTC. As protein: CAINESLGQTQYF.

With respect to this clonotype: At one boundary the junction diverges from the germline segment, which might be a read error. The chain employs TRBV11-2 and TRBJ2-7; 8 bases fit TRBD1. Germline loops: CDR1 SGHAT, CDR2 FQNNGV. The CDR3 length is 16 residues. CDR3 region: CANSLSGQGYSYEQYF. CDR3 nucleotides: TGTGCCAACAGCCTGAGCGGACAGGGATATTCCTACGAGCAGTACTTC.

This clonotype was recorded many times. The chain employs TRBV7-6 and TRBJ2-1; 7 bases are a match to TRBD1. CDR1 SGHVS and CDR2 FNYEAQ come from the germline V gene. There are 17 residues in the CDR3. V lost 1 base to trimming and J lost 2 bases; unmatched junction nucleotides: 8. The CDR3 DNA is TGTGCCAGCAGCTTAGTCGCAGGGGGATTGACCTACAATGAGCAGTTCTTC. Protein: CASSLVAGGLTYNEQFF.

This clonotype was seen more than once but under ten times. The chain combines TRBV12-3 or TRBV12-4 with TRBJ1-6; the match to TRBD1 covers 11 bases. V dropped 3 bases and J dropped 11; count of bases not matched to a gene: 15. This CDR3 region has 18 residues. CDR3 region: CASSLPTLVGTGGAPLHF. The CDR3 nucleotides are TGTGCCAGCAGTTTGCCCACTCTCGTAGGGACAGGGGGAGCACCCCTCCACTTT.

The table lists this clonotype with many counts. The chain links TRBV7-9 to TRBJ1-2, with D possibly being TRBD1 (6 bases). V was trimmed by 2 bases and J by 3 bases, leaving 7 bases between them. The CDR3 sequence is 13 residues long. The V gene's germline CDR1 is SEHNR and CDR2 FQNEAQ (reference sequence). As DNA, the CDR3 is TGTGCCAGCAGCTTAAGGACAGACTATGGCTACACCTTC. This encodes CASSLRTDYGYTF. Variable domain in full (rest from reference TRBV7-9 and TRBJ1-2): DTGVSQNPRHKITKRGQNVTFRCDPISEHNRLYWYRQTLGQGPEFLTYFQNEAQLEKSRLLSDRFSAERPKGSFSTLEIQRTEQGDSAMYLCASSLRTDYGYTFGSGTRLTVV.

This chain uses TRBV18 with TRBJ2-4; the match to TRBD2 covers 7 bases. This CDR3 has 13 residues. V shed 6 bases, J shed 7 bases, and the junction held 6 bases outside the gene matches. CDR1 and CDR2 (germline): KGHSH, LQKENI. The CDR3 DNA follows: TGTGCCAGCTCCGCGACCGGGGGGAACATTCAGTACTTC. This encodes CASSATGGNIQYF.

This chain connects TRBV6-1 to TRBJ2-7; D remains ambiguous. The V gene lost 4 bases and the J gene lost 2 bases, with 15 bases spanning the gap. CDR1 is MNHNS, CDR2 SASEGT, per germline. There are 15 residues in the CDR3. The CDR3 loop reads CASSVLDGLPYEQYF. The CDR3 bases are TGTGCCAGCAGTGTCCTGGACGGCCTACCCTACGAGCAGTACTTC.

As for this clonotype: This may be a read error, as it is one base from a much larger clone. The chain combines TRBV2 with TRBJ2-5; perhaps TRBD1 as D (6 bases). The DNA matches TRBJ2-1 better at its end, which makes the J call doubtful. Germline CDR1 is SNHLY and CDR2 is FYNNEI. The CDR3 is made up of 14 amino acids. Here the CDR3 DNA reads TGTGCCAGCAGTGGGGGACACAGGCAAGAGACCCAGTTCTTC. Translated: CASSGGHRQETQFF.

The rearrangement links TRBV7-6 to TRBJ2-7, with D unresolved. The CDR3 extends over 16 amino acids. Trimming left V 1 base short and J 0 bases short, with 13 bases between. The V gene's germline CDR1 is SGHVS and CDR2 FNYEAQ. This chain's CDR3 is CASSLVSGFRSYEQYF. The DNA for the CDR3 is TGTGCCAGCAGCTTAGTGTCCGGATTTCGCTCCTACGAGCAGTACTTC.

This clonotype was recorded a few times. At one end, the junction sequence differs from germline, possibly due to a read error. The V and J genes are TRBV7-9 and TRBJ2-1; D remains unclear. The CDR3 totals 14 residues. The germline V gene encodes CDR1 SEHNR and CDR2 FQNEAQ (reference sequence). DNA for the CDR3: TGTGCCAGCAGTTTAGCTCTTGGAGACAATGAGCGGTTCTTC. Translated: CASSLALGDNERFF.

With respect to this clonotype: A much larger clone lies a single base off, so this may be a read error. The rearrangement links TRBV10-3 to TRBJ1-2; D is undetermined. There are 11 residues in the CDR3. V lost 1 base and J 8 bases, leaving 5 bases between the germline ends. The germline V gene encodes CDR1 ENHRY and CDR2 SYGVKD. The CDR3 nucleotides read TGTGCCATCAGTGAGTGGAGCGGCTACACCTTC. The encoded protein is CAISEWSGYTF.

Note on this clonotype: A much larger clonotype is one base distant, so this may be a read error. The chain carries TRBV15 and TRBJ2-6; TRBD1 aligns across 9 bases. CDR1 and CDR2 (germline): LNHNV, YYDKDF (reference sequence). The CDR3 extends over 15 amino acids. The CDR3 here is CTTSRTGAGANVLTF. The CDR3 bases are TGTACCACCAGCAGGACAGGGGCCGGGGCCAACGTCCTGACTTTC.

A few counts support this clonotype. The chain carries TRBV2 and TRBJ2-7; 7 positions match TRBD2. With V trimmed by 4 bases and J by 6 bases, 6 bases remained unmatched. There are 13 residues in the CDR3. The germline CDR1 and CDR2 sequences are SNHLY and FYNNEI. Here the CDR3 reads CASSGFWGGEQYF. CDR3 DNA sequence: TGTGCCAGCAGTGGTTTCTGGGGGGGCGAGCAGTACTTC. Together with reference TRBV2 and TRBJ2-7, the CDR3 gives the full variable domain: EPEVTQTPSHQVTQMGQEVILRCVPISNHLYFYWYRQILGQKVEFLVSFYNNEISEKSEIFDDQFSVERPDGSNFTLKIRSTKLEDSAMYFCASSGFWGGEQYFGPGTRLTVT.

Note on this clonotype: Germline and junction disagree at one end, which may indicate a read error. The rearrangement joins TRBV18 to TRBJ1-1, with D unresolved. The CDR3 runs 13 residues. Per the germline V gene, CDR1 is KGHSH and CDR2 is LQKENI. The chain's CDR3 is CASSSSPRNETFF. In nucleotides, the CDR3 is TGTGCCAGCTCATCATCCCCACGGAATGAAACTTTCTTT.

There are many counts of this clonotype. The CDR3 region is CASSYRDYSPLHF. CDR3 nucleotide sequence: TGTGCCAGCAGTTACCGGGACTATTCACCCCTCCACTTT. The gene calls are TRBV6-5 and TRBJ1-6, with D maybe TRBD1 (5 bases). The V gene's germline CDR1 is MNHEY and CDR2 SVGAGI. This CDR3 comprises 13 residues. Trimming removed 2 bases at V and 8 bases at J, with 7 bases between.

The chain recombines TRBV5-1 with TRBJ2-1, with TRBD2 matching 7 bases. The junction had 7 bases not matched to a gene; V was cut back by 0 bases and J by 7 bases. This CDR3 has 15 residues. From germline, CDR1 is SGHRS and CDR2 YFSETQ. As DNA, the CDR3 is TGCGCCAGCAGCTTGGACGGGAGGAGCGGGAATGAGCAGTTCTTC. Amino acid sequence: CASSLDGRSGNEQFF.

The CDR3 is CASSSDTGTDTQYF. The CDR3 DNA sequence: TGTGCCAGCAGCTCGGACACTGGCACAGATACGCAGTATTTT. The rearrangement uses TRBV7-3 and TRBJ2-3; a weak D match, TRBD1 (5 bases). The CDR3 extends over 14 amino acids. Germline-derived CDR1 and CDR2 are SGHTA and FQGTGA. V lost 4 bases to trimming and J lost 1 base, with 9 bases between them. Combining the CDR3 with reference TRBV7-3 and TRBJ2-3 gives the whole variable domain GAGVSQTPSNKVTEKGKYVELRCDPISGHTALYWYRQSLGQGPEFLIYFQGTGAADDSGLPNDRFFAVRPEGSVSTLKIQRTERGDSAVYLCASSSDTGTDTQYFGPGTRLTVL.